Presented here are 22 T cell receptor beta chains from one specimen sequenced in a study of blood T cells in healthy people across ages. Combining a sample-barcoded 5' primer with a J-beta primer mix, a second PCR ran for roughly 6 to 11 cycles. TCRdb re-analysed the 5' RACE reads in MiXCR, keeping a single row per CDR3 protein. Of about 1.5 million distinct CDR3 sequences in the sample, 42% are singletons; the top ten hold less than 8%. Material for sequencing was blood. These receptors originate from a woman younger than 30 in good health.

The chain combines TRBV5-1 with TRBJ2-7, with 10 bases that match TRBD2. The CDR3 is made up of 17 amino acids. Germline V gene data show CDR1 as SGHRS and CDR2 as YFSETQ. V was clipped by 0 bases and J by 5 bases; unmatched bases: 11. CDR3 sequence: CASSLALASGSTNEQYF. As DNA, the CDR3 is TGCGCCAGCAGCTTGGCCTTGGCTAGCGGGAGTACCAACGAGCAGTACTTC.

The table lists this clonotype with a few counts. V usage is TRBV4-2 and J usage is TRBJ2-5; no definite D call. Germline CDR1 and CDR2: LGHNA and YNFKEQ. The V end lost 0 bases, the J end lost 10 bases, and 6 bases lay between the germline ends. This CDR3 has 11 residues. DNA of the CDR3: TGTGCCAGCAGCCAAGAAGAGGACCAGTACTTC. It yields the protein CASSQEEDQYF.

V is TRBV28 and J is TRBJ1-2; weak D call: TRBD1 (5 bases). Germline V gene data show CDR1 as MDHEN and CDR2 as SYDVKM. The CDR3 extends over 14 amino acids. V lost 6 bases and J 4 bases, leaving 15 bases between the germline ends. CDR3 residues: CASSNNRGVYGYTF. The CDR3 DNA reads as TGTGCCAGCAGCAATAATCGGGGGGTCTATGGCTACACCTTC.

This clonotype occurred a few times. J is TRBJ2-1 and V is TRBV20-1; the D gene is possibly TRBD2 (6 bases). Germline V gives CDR1 DFQATT, CDR2 SNEGSKA (reference sequence). This CDR3 has 14 residues. Trimming pared 4 bases from V and 9 bases from J, leaving 19 bases between. Written as DNA, the CDR3 is TGCAGTGCTACGTGGAGGGACCGATCAATTGAGCAGTTCTTC. It codes for CSATWRDRSIEQFF.

The J gene is TRBJ2-7, the V gene TRBV20-1, with 8 bases lining up with TRBD2. CDR1 and CDR2 (germline): DFQATT, SNEGSKA (reference sequence). The CDR3 covers 15 residues. V trimming: 6 bases; J trimming: 0 bases; junction bases outside the gene matches: 10. CDR3 residues: CSALGTSGSSYEQYF. CDR3 in DNA: TGCAGTGCCCTTGGAACTAGCGGAAGCTCCTACGAGCAGTACTTC.

V gene TRBV20-1 combines with J gene TRBJ1-1; D ambiguous. In germline, CDR1 is DFQATT, CDR2 SNEGSKA (reference sequence). The V gene lost 1 base and the J gene lost 3 bases, with 12 bases spanning the gap. The CDR3 contains 14 residues. CDR3 bases: TGCAGTGCTAGAGCGACCGCACCGGACACTGAAGCTTTCTTT. Its translation is CSARATAPDTEAFF.

The rearrangement uses TRBV5-1 and TRBJ2-1; 10 positions agree with TRBD2. This CDR3 region has 19 residues. Trimming cost V 0 bases and J 1 base; bases outside gene matches: 10. In germline, CDR1 is SGHRS, CDR2 YFSETQ. The CDR3 sequence is CASSLDSLAGAPSYNEQFF. The CDR3 coding sequence is TGCGCCAGCAGCTTGGATAGTCTAGCGGGGGCACCTTCCTACAATGAGCAGTTCTTC.

This clonotype has only one observation. The rearrangement joins TRBV12-3 or TRBV12-4 to TRBJ2-1; D might be TRBD1 (5 bases). The CDR3 length is 14 residues. V lost 6 bases to trimming and J lost 8 bases, with 17 bases between them. As DNA, the CDR3 is TGTGCCAGCAGACTTGATAATCAGGGCCATGAGCAGTTCTTC. Residues: CASRLDNQGHEQFF.

The rearrangement links TRBV10-3 to TRBJ2-5, with TRBD1 matching over 8 bases. The V gene's germline CDR1 is ENHRY and CDR2 SYGVKD. The CDR3 is 14 amino acids. Trimming took 5 bases from V and 1 from J; bases not matched to a gene: 3. The CDR3 is CAISYGTGQETQYF. The CDR3 nucleotides are TGTGCCATCAGTTACGGGACAGGCCAAGAGACCCAGTACTTC.

This clonotype came up a few times. This sequence joins TRBV20-1 and TRBJ1-2; 10 bases match TRBD1. V was clipped by 6 bases and J by 7 bases; unmatched bases: 8. Germline V gene sequence: CDR1 DFQATT, CDR2 SNEGSKA (reference sequence). CDR3 length: 13 amino acids. CDR3 protein: CSATDRGRGGYTF. The CDR3 DNA reads TGCAGTGCCACCGACAGGGGGCGTGGTGGCTACACCTTC.

The J gene is TRBJ2-3, the V gene TRBV12-3 or TRBV12-4; 13 bases are shared with TRBD2. The CDR3 runs 22 residues. Trimming at V came to 6 bases and at J to 0 bases, leaving 21 bases not matched to a gene. The CDR3 DNA reads as TGTGCCAGCAGGACCTCATCTTGGGGGGGACTAGCGGGGTTGATTAGCACAGATACGCAGTATTTT. Protein sequence: CASRTSSWGGLAGLISTDTQYF.

This clonotype was counted a few times. The chain recombines TRBV24-1 with TRBJ2-3; 11 nucleotides agree with TRBD2. Germline CDR1 and CDR2: KGHDR and SFDVKD. The CDR3 runs 16 residues. Unmatched junction bases numbered 7, after V lost 5 bases and J lost 4 bases. The CDR3 sequence is CATSGTSGRIPDTQYF. The CDR3 DNA reads TGTGCCACCAGTGGTACTAGCGGGAGAATTCCAGATACGCAGTATTTT.

The CDR3 is CAISEGTGSNYGYTF. The CDR3 bases are TGTGCCATCAGTGAGGGGACAGGGTCTAACTATGGCTACACCTTC. This chain joins TRBV10-3 and TRBJ1-2, with 9 bases lining up with TRBD1. There are 15 residues in the CDR3. Per the germline V gene, CDR1 is ENHRY and CDR2 is SYGVKD. The V and J ends lost 2 bases and 0 bases, in that order; junction bases with no gene match: 1.

This clonotype was seen a few times. J is TRBJ2-7 and V is TRBV28, with 8 bases that match TRBD1. Germline CDR1 MDHEN, CDR2 SYDVKM. The CDR3 is 15 amino acids. V shed 6 bases, J shed 3 bases, and the junction held 10 bases outside the gene matches. The CDR3 region is CASRLQTGAYYEQYF. The CDR3 DNA reads as TGTGCCAGCAGACTACAGACAGGGGCCTACTACGAGCAGTACTTC. Using reference TRBV28 and TRBJ2-7 for the parts outside the CDR3, the full variable domain is DVKVTQSSRYLVKRTGEKVFLECVQDMDHENMFWYRQDPGLGLRLIYFSYDVKMKEKGDIPEGYSVSREKKERFSLILESASTNQTSMYLCASRLQTGAYYEQYFGPGTRLTVT.

In this sample, this clonotype turned up a few times. The chain links TRBV20-1 to TRBJ2-5, with no clear D. The closer fit of TRBJ2-7 to the DNA end suggests the J call may be wrong. Germline CDR1 and CDR2: DFQATT and SNEGSKA (reference sequence). This CDR3 is 13 amino acids long. DNA of the CDR3: TGCAGTGCCACGTGGAGCGCGGACCACGAGCAGTACTTC. Translation gives CSATWSADHEQYF.

This clonotype appeared a few times. This sequence joins TRBV27 and TRBJ2-7, with unresolved D. V lost 0 bases and J 4 bases, leaving 10 bases between the germline ends. The CDR3 has 14 amino acids. The germline CDR1 and CDR2 sequences are MNHEY and SMNVEV (reference sequence). CDR3 protein: CASSLSAGMYEQYF. The CDR3 bases are TGTGCCAGCAGTTTATCTGCAGGAATGTACGAGCAGTACTTC.

The J gene is TRBJ2-7, the V gene TRBV10-3, with D possibly TRBD1 on 5 matching bases. Deletions cut 10 bases from V and 4 bases from J, with 17 bases between. The CDR3 is 13 amino acids. The V gene's germline CDR1 is ENHRY and CDR2 SYGVKD. CDR3 sequence reads: CATKGATQYEQYF. The DNA of the CDR3 is TGTGCCACCAAAGGGGCAACGCAGTACGAGCAGTACTTC.

The J gene is TRBJ1-1, the V gene TRBV27; a weak D match, TRBD1 (5 bases). Trimming shortened V by 5 bases and J by 5 bases, and 18 bases separated the two germline ends. This CDR3 region has 15 residues. The V gene's germline CDR1 is MNHEY and CDR2 SMNVEV (reference sequence). This chain's CDR3 is CASSTQGAGRTEAFF. For the CDR3, the DNA is TGTGCCAGCAGTACTCAAGGGGCCGGGAGGACTGAAGCTTTCTTT.

This clonotype has just a few counts. DNA for the CDR3: TGCGCCAGCAGCTTGCAAGTGGGCCAAGAGACCCAGTACTTC. Amino acids: CASSLQVGQETQYF. The chain links TRBV5-1 to TRBJ2-5; D remains ambiguous. Trimming pared 1 base from V and 1 base from J, leaving 8 bases between. Per the germline V gene, CDR1 is SGHRS and CDR2 is YFSETQ. The CDR3 covers 14 residues. Variable domain in full (rest from reference TRBV5-1 and TRBJ2-5): KAGVTQTPRYLIKTRGQQVTLSCSPISGHRSVSWYQQTPGQGLQFLFEYFSETQRNKGNFPGRFSGRQFSNSRSEMNVSTLELGDSALYLCASSLQVGQETQYFGPGTRLLVL.

The rearrangement links TRBV6-5 to TRBJ2-5; the D gene could be TRBD1 or TRBD2 (5 bases each). Between the trimmed V and J ends, which lost 6 bases and 2 bases, there was a span of 16 bases. The germline V gene encodes CDR1 MNHEY and CDR2 SVGAGI. The CDR3 loop spans 15 amino acids. CDR3 nucleotide sequence: TGTGCCAGCAGCCCTGGGGGAACTAGACAAGAGACCCAGTACTTC. Its translation: CASSPGGTRQETQYF.

This chain uses TRBV27 with TRBJ1-5; TRBD1 might be the D (6 bases). The CDR3 has 15 residues. Germline V gene data show CDR1 as MNHEY and CDR2 as SMNVEV (reference sequence). V gave up 1 base and J gave up 3 bases, with 10 bases separating them. The CDR3 region has the DNA TGTGCCAGCAGTTTATTCGGGACAATCAATCAGCCCCAGCATTTT. Its protein product is CASSLFGTINQPQHF.

A few counts support this clonotype. This chain links TRBV2 with TRBJ1-2, with D uncertain. CDR3 length: 10 amino acids. Germline CDR1 SNHLY, CDR2 FYNNEI. Trimming removed 7 bases at V and 10 bases at J, with 10 bases between. The CDR3 sequence is CASKISDYTF. Written as DNA, the CDR3 is TGTGCCAGCAAAATCTCGGACTACACCTTC.